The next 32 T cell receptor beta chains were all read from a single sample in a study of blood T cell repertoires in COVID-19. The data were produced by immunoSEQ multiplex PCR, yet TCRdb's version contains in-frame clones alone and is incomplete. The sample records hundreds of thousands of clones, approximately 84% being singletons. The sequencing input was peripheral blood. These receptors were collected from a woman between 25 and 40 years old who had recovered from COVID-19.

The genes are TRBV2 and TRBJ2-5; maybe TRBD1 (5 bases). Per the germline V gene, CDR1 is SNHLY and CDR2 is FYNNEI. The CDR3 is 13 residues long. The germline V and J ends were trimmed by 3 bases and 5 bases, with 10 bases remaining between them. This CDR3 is CASSDLQGETQYF. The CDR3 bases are TGTGCCAGCAGTGACTTGCAGGGTGAGACCCAGTACTTC.

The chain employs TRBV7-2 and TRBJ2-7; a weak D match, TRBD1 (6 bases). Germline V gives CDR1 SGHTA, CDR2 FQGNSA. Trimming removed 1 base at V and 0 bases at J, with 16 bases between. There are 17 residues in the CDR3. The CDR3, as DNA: TGTGCCAGCAGCTTAGAGGGGGTCCTCAGGAGCTCCTACGAGCAGTACTTC. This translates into CASSLEGVLRSSYEQYF.

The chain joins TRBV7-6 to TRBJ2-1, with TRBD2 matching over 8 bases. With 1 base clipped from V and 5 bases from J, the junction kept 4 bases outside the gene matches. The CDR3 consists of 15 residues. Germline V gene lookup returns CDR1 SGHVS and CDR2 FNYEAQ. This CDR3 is CASSLESGSNNEQFF. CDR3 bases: TGTGCCAGCAGCTTAGAGAGCGGGAGTAACAATGAGCAGTTCTTC.

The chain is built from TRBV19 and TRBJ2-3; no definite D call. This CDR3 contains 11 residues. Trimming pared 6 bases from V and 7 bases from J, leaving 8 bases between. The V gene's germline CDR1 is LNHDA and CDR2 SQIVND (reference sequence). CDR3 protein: CASRTSNTQYF. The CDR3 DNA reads TGTGCCAGTAGGACTTCCAATACGCAGTATTTT.

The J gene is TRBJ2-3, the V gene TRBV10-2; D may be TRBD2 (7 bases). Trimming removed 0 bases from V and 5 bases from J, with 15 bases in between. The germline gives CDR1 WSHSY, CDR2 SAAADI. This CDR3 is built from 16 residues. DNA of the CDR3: TGCGCCAGCAGTGAGTCGGGGGGGCGCGATGAAGATACGCAGTATTTT. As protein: CASSESGGRDEDTQYF.

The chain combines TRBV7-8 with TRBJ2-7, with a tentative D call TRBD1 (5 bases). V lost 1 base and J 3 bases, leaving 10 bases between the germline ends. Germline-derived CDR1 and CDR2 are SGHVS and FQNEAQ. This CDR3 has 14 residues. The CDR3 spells CASSLGTTYYEQYF. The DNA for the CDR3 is TGTGCCAGCAGCTTAGGGACAACCTACTACGAGCAGTACTTC.

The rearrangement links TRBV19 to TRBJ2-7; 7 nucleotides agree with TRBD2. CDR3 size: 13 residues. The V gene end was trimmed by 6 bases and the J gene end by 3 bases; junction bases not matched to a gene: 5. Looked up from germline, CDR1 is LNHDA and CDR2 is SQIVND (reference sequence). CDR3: CASSGGIFYEQYF. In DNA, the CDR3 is TGTGCCAGTAGCGGGGGGATCTTCTACGAGCAGTACTTC. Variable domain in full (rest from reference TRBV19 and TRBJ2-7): DGGITQSPKYLFRKEGQNVTLSCEQNLNHDAMYWYRQDPGQGLRLIYYSQIVNDFQKGDIAEGYSVSREKKESFPLTVTSAQKNPTAFYLCASSGGIFYEQYFGPGTRLTVT.

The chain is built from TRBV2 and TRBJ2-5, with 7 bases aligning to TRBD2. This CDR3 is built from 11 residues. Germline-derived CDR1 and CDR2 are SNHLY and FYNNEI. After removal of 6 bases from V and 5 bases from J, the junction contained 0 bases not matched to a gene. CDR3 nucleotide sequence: TGTGCCAGCAGACTAGCGGAGACCCAGTACTTC. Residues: CASRLAETQYF.

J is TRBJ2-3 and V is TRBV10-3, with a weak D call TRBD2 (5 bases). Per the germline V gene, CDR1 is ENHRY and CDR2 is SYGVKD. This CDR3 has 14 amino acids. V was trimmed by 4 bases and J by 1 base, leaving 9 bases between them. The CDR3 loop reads CAISVGRGTDTQYF. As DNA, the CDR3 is TGTGCCATCAGTGTCGGGCGGGGCACAGATACGCAGTATTTT.

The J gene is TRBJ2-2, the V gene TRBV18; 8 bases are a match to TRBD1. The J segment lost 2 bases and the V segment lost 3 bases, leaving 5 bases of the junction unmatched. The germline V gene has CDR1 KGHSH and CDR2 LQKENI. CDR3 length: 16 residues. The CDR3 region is CASSPLQGGNTGELFF. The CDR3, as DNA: TGTGCCAGCTCACCCCTACAGGGGGGAAACACCGGGGAGCTGTTTTTT.

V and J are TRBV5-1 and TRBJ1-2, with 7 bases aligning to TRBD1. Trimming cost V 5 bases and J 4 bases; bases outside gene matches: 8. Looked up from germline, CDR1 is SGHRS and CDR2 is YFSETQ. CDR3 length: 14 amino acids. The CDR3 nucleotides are TGCGCCAGCAGACTCACAGGGGATACCTATGGCTACACCTTC. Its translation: CASRLTGDTYGYTF. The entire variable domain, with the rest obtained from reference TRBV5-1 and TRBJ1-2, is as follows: KAGVTQTPRYLIKTRGQQVTLSCSPISGHRSVSWYQQTPGQGLQFLFEYFSETQRNKGNFPGRFSGRQFSNSRSEMNVSTLELGDSALYLCASRLTGDTYGYTFGSGTRLTVV.

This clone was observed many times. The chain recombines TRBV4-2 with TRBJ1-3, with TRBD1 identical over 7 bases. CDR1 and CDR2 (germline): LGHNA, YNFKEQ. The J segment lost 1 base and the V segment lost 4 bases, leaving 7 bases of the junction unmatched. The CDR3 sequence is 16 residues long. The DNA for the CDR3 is TGTGCCAGCAGCCTCGAGGCAGGGGGATCTGGAAACACCATATATTTT. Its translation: CASSLEAGGSGNTIYF.

CDR3 sequence (DNA): TGTGCCAGCAGCCAAGGGGACCCCAGGGGCACTGAAGCTTTCTTT. Its protein product is CASSQGDPRGTEAFF. This rearrangement joins TRBV14 to TRBJ1-1, with D perhaps matching TRBD1 (6 bases). V lost 1 base and J lost 4, with 13 bases in between. Germline V gene sequence: CDR1 SGHDN, CDR2 FVKESK. This CDR3 spans 15 amino acids.

CDR3 DNA: TGTGCCAGCAGGGGGCTTACGGGACTAGCGGACAATGAGCAGTTCTTC. Protein product: CASRGLTGLADNEQFF. The J gene is TRBJ2-1, the V gene TRBV27, with TRBD2 matching over 11 bases. This CDR3 spans 16 amino acids. CDR1 and CDR2 from the germline V gene are MNHEY and SMNVEV (reference sequence). The junction had 9 bases not matched to a gene; V was cut back by 6 bases and J by 5 bases.

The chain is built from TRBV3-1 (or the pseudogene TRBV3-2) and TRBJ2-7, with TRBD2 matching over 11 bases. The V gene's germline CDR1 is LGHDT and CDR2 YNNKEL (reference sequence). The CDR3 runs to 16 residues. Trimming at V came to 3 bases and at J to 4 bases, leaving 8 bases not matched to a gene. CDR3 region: CASSHSTSGGPYEQYF. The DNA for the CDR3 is TGTGCCAGCAGCCACTCCACTAGCGGGGGACCATACGAGCAGTACTTC.

The CDR3 region is CASTTLAGTDQTQYF. As DNA, the CDR3 is TGTGCCAGCACTACACTAGCGGGGACCGACCAGACCCAGTACTTC. The rearrangement links TRBV21-1 to TRBJ2-5; the D call in the table, TRBD2, was not verified against the DNA. TRBV21-1 is a pseudogene. The CDR3 contains 15 residues.

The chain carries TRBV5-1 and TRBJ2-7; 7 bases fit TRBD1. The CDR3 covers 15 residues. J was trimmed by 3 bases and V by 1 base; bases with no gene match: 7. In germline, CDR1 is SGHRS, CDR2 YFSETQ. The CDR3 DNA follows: TGCGCCAGCAGCTTGACTTCCGGGACAGACTACGAGCAGTACTTC. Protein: CASSLTSGTDYEQYF. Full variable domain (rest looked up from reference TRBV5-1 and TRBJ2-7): KAGVTQTPRYLIKTRGQQVTLSCSPISGHRSVSWYQQTPGQGLQFLFEYFSETQRNKGNFPGRFSGRQFSNSRSEMNVSTLELGDSALYLCASSLTSGTDYEQYFGPGTRLTVT.

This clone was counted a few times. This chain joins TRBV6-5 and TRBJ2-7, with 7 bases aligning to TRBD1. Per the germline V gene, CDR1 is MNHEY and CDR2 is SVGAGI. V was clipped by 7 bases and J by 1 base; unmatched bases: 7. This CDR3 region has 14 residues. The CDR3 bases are TGTGCCAGCAAAGACAGGGTTATGTCCTACGAGCAGTACTTC. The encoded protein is CASKDRVMSYEQYF.

CDR3 sequence reads: CASSQGRTEAFF. In nucleotides, the CDR3 is TGTGCCAGTTCACAGGGTCGGACTGAAGCTTTCTTT. The chain is built from TRBV6-5 and TRBJ1-1; possible D gene TRBD1, 6 bases. Trimming removed 9 bases from V and 5 bases from J, with 13 bases in between. The CDR3 has 12 residues. Germline V gene data show CDR1 as MNHEY and CDR2 as SVGAGI.

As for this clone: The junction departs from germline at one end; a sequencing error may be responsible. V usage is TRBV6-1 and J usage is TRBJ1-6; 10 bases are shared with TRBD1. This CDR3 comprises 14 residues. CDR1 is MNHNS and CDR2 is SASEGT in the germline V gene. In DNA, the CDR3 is TGTGCCAGCAGAGAAGACAGGGGGCTTTCACCCCTCCACTTT. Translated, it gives CASREDRGLSPLHF.

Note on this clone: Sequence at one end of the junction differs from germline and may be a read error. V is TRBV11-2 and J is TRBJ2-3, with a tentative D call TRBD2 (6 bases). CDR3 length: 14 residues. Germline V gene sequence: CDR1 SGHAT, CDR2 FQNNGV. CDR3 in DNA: TGTGCCAGCCGCTTGGGGGGAGGAGCAGATACGCAGTATTTT. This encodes CASRLGGGADTQYF.

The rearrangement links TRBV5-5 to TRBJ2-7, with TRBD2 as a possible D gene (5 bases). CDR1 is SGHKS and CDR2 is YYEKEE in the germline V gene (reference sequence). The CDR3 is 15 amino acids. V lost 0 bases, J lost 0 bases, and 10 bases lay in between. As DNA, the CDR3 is TGTGCCAGCAGCTTGGGCGACGGGAACTCCTACGAGCAGTACTTC. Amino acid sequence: CASSLGDGNSYEQYF.

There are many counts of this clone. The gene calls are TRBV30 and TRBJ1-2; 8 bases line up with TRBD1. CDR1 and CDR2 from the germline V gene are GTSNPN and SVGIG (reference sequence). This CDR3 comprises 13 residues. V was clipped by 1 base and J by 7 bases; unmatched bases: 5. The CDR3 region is CAWSGDRRSGYTF. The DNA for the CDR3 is TGTGCCTGGAGTGGGGACAGGCGATCTGGCTACACCTTC.

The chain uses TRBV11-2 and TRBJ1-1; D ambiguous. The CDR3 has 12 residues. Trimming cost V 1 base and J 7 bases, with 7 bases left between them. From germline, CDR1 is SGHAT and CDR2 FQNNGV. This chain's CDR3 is CASSLGQFEAFF. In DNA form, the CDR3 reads TGTGCCAGCAGCTTAGGACAATTTGAAGCTTTCTTT.

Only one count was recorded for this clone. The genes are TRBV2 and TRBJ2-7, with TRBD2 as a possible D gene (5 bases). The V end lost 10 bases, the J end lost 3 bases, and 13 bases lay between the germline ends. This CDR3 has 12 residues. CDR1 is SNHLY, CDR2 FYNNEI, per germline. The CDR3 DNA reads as TGTGCCACCACGGACGGGAACTACGAGCAGTACTTC. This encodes CATTDGNYEQYF.

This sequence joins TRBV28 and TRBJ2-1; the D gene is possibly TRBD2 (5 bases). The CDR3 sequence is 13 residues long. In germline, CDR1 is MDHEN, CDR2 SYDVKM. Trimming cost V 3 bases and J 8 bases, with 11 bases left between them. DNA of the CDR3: TGTGCCAGCAGTTTCCGTAGCGAAGATGAGCAGTTCTTC. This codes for CASSFRSEDEQFF. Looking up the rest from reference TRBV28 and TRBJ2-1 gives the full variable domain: DVKVTQSSRYLVKRTGEKVFLECVQDMDHENMFWYRQDPGLGLRLIYFSYDVKMKEKGDIPEGYSVSREKKERFSLILESASTNQTSMYLCASSFRSEDEQFFGPGTRLTVL.

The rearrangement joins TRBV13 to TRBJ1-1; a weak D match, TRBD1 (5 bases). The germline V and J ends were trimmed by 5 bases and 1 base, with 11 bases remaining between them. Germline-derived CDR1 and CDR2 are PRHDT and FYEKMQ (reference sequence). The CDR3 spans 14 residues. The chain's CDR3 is CASSPMGGNTEAFF. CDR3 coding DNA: TGTGCCAGCAGCCCGATGGGGGGGAACACTGAAGCTTTCTTT.

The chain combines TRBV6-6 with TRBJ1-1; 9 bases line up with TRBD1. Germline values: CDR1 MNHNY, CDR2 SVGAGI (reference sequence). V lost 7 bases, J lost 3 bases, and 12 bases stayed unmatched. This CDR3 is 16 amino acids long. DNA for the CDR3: TGTGCCAGCACCGCCCCCCGGACAGGGGTGGACACTGAAGCTTTCTTT. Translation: CASTAPRTGVDTEAFF.

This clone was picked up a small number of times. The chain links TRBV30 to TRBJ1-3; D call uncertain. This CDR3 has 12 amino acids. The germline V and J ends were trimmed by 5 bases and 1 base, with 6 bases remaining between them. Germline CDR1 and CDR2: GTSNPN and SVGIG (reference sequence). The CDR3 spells CAWANSGNTIYF. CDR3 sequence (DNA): TGTGCCTGGGCCAATTCTGGAAACACCATATATTTT.

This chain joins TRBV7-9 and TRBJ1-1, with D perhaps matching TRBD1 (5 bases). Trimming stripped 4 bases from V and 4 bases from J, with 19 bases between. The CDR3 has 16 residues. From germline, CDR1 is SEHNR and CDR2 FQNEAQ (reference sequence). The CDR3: CASSSPGGFEGTEAFF. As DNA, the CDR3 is TGTGCCAGCAGCTCACCCGGGGGGTTCGAGGGCACTGAAGCTTTCTTT.

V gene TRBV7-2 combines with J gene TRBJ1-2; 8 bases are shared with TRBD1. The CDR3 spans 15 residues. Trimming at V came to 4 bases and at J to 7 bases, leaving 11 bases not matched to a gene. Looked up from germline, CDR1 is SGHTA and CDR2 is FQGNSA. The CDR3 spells CASSSYRGAGGGYTF. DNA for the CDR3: TGTGCCAGCAGCTCATACAGGGGGGCAGGAGGTGGCTACACCTTC. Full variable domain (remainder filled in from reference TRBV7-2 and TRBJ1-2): GAGVSQSPSNKVTEKGKDVELRCDPISGHTALYWYRQSLGQGLEFLIYFQGNSAPDKSGLPSDRFSAERTGGSVSTLTIQRTQQEDSAVYLCASSSYRGAGGGYTFGSGTRLTVV.

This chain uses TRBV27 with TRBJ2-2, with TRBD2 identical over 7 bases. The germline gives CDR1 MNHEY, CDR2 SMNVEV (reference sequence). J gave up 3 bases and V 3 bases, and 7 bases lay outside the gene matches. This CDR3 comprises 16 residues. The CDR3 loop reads CASSFYGGRHTGELFF. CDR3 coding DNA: TGTGCCAGCAGTTTTTATGGCGGGAGACACACCGGGGAGCTGTTTTTT.